This is a list of T cell receptor beta chains from one sample in a study of shared clonotypes between healthy human individuals. Only in-frame clones appear in the TCRdb table, and some are missing; sequencing was by immunoSEQ multiplex PCR. The table shows some 1 million clones, with roughly 80% occurring only once. The sample taken for sequencing was memory CD4+ T cells sorted from blood. Receptors were obtained from a man between 18 and 29 years old in good health. The CDR3 runs from the conserved cysteine through the conserved F or W. Each record gives: J gene, D gene, V gene, clone size, CDR3 DNA, CDR3 protein. A D gene is named only where the DNA matches it firmly. For some rows the clone size is stated as once, few or many, or as a class when expanded; others skip it.

TRBJ1-2 - TRBV5-4 - TGTGCCAGCAGCTTGGCAGGGGTGGATGGCTACACCTTC CASSLAGVDGYTF
TRBJ2-7 TRBD1 TRBV18 - TGTGCCAGCTCACCACAACAGGGGGATTCCGAGCAGTACTTC CASSPQQGDSEQYF
TRBJ1-1 - TRBV7-8 few TGTGCCAGCAGCTTACAAGAGAACACTGAAGCTTTCTTT CASSLQENTEAFF
TRBJ2-2 TRBD2 TRBV18 - TGTGCCAGCTCACCATCCCTAGCGGGAGGTAATCCCGGGGAGCTGTTTTTT CASSPSLAGGNPGELFF
TRBJ2-2 - TRBV15 once TGTGCCACCAGCAGAGATGGGGGAGGGGAGCTGTTTTTT CATSRDGGGELFF
TRBJ2-1 - TRBV7-9 - TGTGCCAGCAGCTTAGCCGGAGGGGAGCAGTTCTTC CASSLAGGEQFF
TRBJ2-3 - TRBV7-9 - TGTGCCAGCAGCTTAGAAGGGGGAGTCACAGATACGCAGTATTTT CASSLEGGVTDTQYF
TRBJ2-7 TRBD1 TRBV5-6 - TGTGCCAGCAGCTTAGTGGGACAGGGGGGATATAGGACCTACGAGCAGTACTTC CASSLVGQGGYRTYEQYF
TRBJ2-7 - TRBV6-1 - TGTGCCAGCAGTGAGGGTCTTTCCGAGCAGTACTTC CASSEGLSEQYF
TRBJ1-5 - TRBV6-1 - TGTGCCAGCAGAAGCCCTACAGATCAGCCCCAGCATTTT CASRSPTDQPQHF
TRBJ2-7 - TRBV18 - TGTGCCAGCTCCCCCGGAGGGGGGGCCTTATACGAGCAGTACTTC CASSPGGGALYEQYF
TRBJ2-2 - TRBV9 - TGTGCCAGCAACTTTAGGGGCACCGGGGAGCTGTTTTTT CASNFRGTGELFF
TRBJ1-5 TRBD1 TRBV30 - TGTGCCTGCCATGCCCAAGGGACAGGTAATCAGCCCCAGCATTTT CACHAQGTGNQPQHF
TRBJ2-1 - TRBV4-3 - TGCGCCAGCAGCCAAGATCGCGGCCCTTTTAGGGGTGAGCAGTTCTTC CASSQDRGPFRGEQFF
TRBJ2-3 - TRBV9 - TGTGCCAGCAGCGTTACTCCAAGCGGCAGGGAAAATGGGGTCCTAGCTACAGATACGCAGTATTTT CASSVTPSGRENGVLATDTQYF
TRBJ2-7 - TRBV2 - TGTGCCAGCAGTAAAAACGCAGCGGATTCCTACGAGCAGTACTTC CASSKNAADSYEQYF
TRBJ1-1 - TRBV7-8 - TGTGCCAGCAGCTTAGCTGACAGTCTCATGAACACTGAAGCTTTCTTT CASSLADSLMNTEAFF
TRBJ2-1 - TRBV5-6 - TGTGCCAGCAGCCCATGGTTAGCCGCTTCCTCCTACAATGAGCAGTTCTTC CASSPWLAASSYNEQFF
TRBJ2-7 - TRBV2 few TGTGCCAGCAGTCCACAGGGCGAGCAGTACTTC CASSPQGEQYF
TRBJ2-3 TRBD1 TRBV4-3 once TGCGCCAGCAGCCTACAAGGGGGCGGGGATACGCAGTATTTT CASSLQGGGDTQYF
TRBJ1-1 TRBD1 TRBV14 - TGTGCCAGCAGCCAACCCGGACAGGGAAGAACTGAAGCTTTCTTT CASSQPGQGRTEAFF
TRBJ2-1 - TRBV5-1 - TGCGCCAGCAGCGGGGCACGAAACTACAATGAGCAGTTCTTC CASSGARNYNEQFF
TRBJ1-6 - TRBV2 - TGTGCCAGCAGTGGCAGGGCCAGTGAGAATTCACCCCTCCACTTT CASSGRASENSPLHF
TRBJ2-7 TRBD1 TRBV6-5 - TGTGCCAGCCGGCGGACAGGGACAACTTACGAGCAGTACTTC CASRRTGTTYEQYF
TRBJ1-3 - TRBV18 - TGTGCCAGCTCACTTACCGAAGACAGGCAAAACACCATATATTTT CASSLTEDRQNTIYF
TRBJ1-1 - TRBV12-5 - TGTGCTAGTGGTTTGGTACATGGACCGGAGAATGAAGCTTTCTTT CASGLVHGPENEAFF